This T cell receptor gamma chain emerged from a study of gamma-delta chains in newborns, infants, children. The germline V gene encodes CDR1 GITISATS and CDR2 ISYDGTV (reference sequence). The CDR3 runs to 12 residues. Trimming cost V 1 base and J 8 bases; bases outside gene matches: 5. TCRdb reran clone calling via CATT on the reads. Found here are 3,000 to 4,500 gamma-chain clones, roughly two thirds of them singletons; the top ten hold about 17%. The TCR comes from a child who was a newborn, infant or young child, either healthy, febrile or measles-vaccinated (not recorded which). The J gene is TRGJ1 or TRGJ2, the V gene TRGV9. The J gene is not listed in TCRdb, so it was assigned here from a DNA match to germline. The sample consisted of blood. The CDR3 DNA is TGTGCCTTGTGGGAGGTCCCTAATAAGAAACTCTTT. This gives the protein CALWEVPNKKLF.